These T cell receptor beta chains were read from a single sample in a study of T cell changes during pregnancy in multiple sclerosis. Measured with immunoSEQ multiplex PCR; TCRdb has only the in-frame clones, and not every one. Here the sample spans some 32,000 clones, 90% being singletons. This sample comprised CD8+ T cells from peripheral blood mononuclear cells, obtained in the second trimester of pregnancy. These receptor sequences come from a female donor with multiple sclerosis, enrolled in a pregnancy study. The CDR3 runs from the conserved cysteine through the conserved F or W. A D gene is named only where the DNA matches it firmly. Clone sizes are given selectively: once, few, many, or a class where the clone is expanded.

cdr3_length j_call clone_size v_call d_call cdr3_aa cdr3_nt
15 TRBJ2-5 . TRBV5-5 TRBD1 CASSQATGAGETQYF TGTGCCAGCAGCCAAGCGACAGGGGCGGGGGAGACCCAGTACTTC
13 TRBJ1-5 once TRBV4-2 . CASSQALNQPQHF TGTGCCAGCAGCCAAGCACTAAACCAGCCCCAGCATTTT
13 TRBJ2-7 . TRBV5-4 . CASSLGSGYEQYF TGTGCCAGCAGTTTGGGAAGCGGGTACGAGCAGTACTTC
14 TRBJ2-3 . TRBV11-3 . CASSLEDGEPTQYF TGTGCCAGCAGCTTAGAAGATGGGGAGCCTACGCAGTATTTT
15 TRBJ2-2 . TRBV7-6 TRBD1 CASSLGQGAAGELFF TGTGCCAGCAGCTTAGGACAGGGGGCGGCCGGGGAGCTGTTTTTT
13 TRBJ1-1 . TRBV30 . CAWSWGQTTEAFF TGTGCCTGGAGTTGGGGCCAAACCACTGAAGCTTTCTTT
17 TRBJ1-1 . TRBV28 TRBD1 CASSGGQGVGLNTEAFF TGTGCCAGCAGTGGAGGACAGGGTGTCGGGCTGAACACTGAAGCTTTCTTT
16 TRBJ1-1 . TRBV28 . CASSPGRGRGGTEAFF TGTGCCAGCAGTCCGGGCCGGGGTCGGGGAGGCACTGAAGCTTTCTTT
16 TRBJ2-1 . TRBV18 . CASSPPTGFSYNEQFF TGTGCCAGCTCACCTCCTACGGGATTTTCCTACAATGAGCAGTTCTTC
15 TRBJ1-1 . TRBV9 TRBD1 CASSVNRGLGTEAFF TGTGCCAGCAGCGTAAACAGGGGGCTGGGTACTGAAGCTTTCTTT